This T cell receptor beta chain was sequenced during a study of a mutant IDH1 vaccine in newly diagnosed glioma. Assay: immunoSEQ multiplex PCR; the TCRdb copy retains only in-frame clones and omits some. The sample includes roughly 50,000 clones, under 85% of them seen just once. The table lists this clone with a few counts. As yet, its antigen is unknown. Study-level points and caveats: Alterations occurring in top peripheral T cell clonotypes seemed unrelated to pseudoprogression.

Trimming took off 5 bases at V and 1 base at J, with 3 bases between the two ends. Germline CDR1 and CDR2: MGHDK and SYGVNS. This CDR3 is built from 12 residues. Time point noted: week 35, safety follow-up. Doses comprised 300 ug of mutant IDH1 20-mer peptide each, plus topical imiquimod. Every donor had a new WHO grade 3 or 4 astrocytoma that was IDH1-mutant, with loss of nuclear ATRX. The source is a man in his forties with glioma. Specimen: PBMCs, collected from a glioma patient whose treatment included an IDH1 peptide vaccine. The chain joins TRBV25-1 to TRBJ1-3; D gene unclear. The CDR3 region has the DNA TGTGCCAGCAGTCCTTCTGGAAACACCATATATTTT. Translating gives CASSPSGNTIYF.